This T cell receptor beta chain is drawn from a study of memory CD4+ T cells and cytomegalovirus serostatus. General observations from the study: The CMV-associated TCR signature appears largely within the CD4+ memory repertoire. About two fifths of the roughly 150 known CMV-associated TCRbeta sequences appeared in CD4+ memory.

Single viable CD3+CD4+CD8-CD45RO+ cells were sorted as the memory CD4+ T cells. Positive selection with CD4 microbeads enriched total CD4+ T cells. Only in-frame clones appear in the TCRdb table, and some are missing; sequencing was by immunoSEQ multiplex PCR. The sample lists more than 50,000 clones, roughly 78% occurring once. The germline CDR1 and CDR2 sequences are MNHNS and SASEGT. This CDR3 contains 15 residues. V dropped 2 bases and J dropped 5 bases, with 13 bases sitting between them. As for this clone: Its cognate antigen is unknown.

The source is an adult in good health and CMV-seronegative. This chain connects TRBV6-1 to TRBJ2-1; D gene uncertain. The sequenced material came from memory CD4+ T cells from blood. The CDR3 DNA sequence: TGTGCCAGCAGTGAACCGGGTGTTCTGGACAATGAGCAGTTCTTC. Its translation is CASSEPGVLDNEQFF.